The sequence of this T cell receptor beta chain was determined in a study of T cell changes during pregnancy in multiple sclerosis. The CDR3 sequence is 13 residues long. In germline, CDR1 is MNHNS, CDR2 SASEGT. Trimming took 2 bases from V and 6 from J, leaving 11 bases between them. The repertoire was sequenced with immunoSEQ multiplex PCR; TCRdb's copy has only in-frame clones and lacks some. This sample has 75,000 to 95,000 clones; roughly 90% occur once, and the top ten carry about 0.9%. The receptor comes from a female donor in good health, enrolled as a control in a pregnancy study. Material: peripheral blood, obtained in the first trimester of pregnancy. J is TRBJ2-7 and V is TRBV6-1, with no clear D. The CDR3 sequence is CASSESLQVEQYF. Written as DNA, the CDR3 is TGTGCCAGCAGTGAAAGCTTGCAGGTCGAGCAGTACTTC.